Below, 29 T cell receptor beta chains from the same sample are listed, as sequenced in a study of T cell changes during pregnancy in multiple sclerosis. Sequenced by immunoSEQ multiplex PCR; TCRdb stores in-frame clones only, minus some. This table has some 110,000 clones, 80% to 95% appearing once. This material consisted of peripheral blood, taken in the third trimester of pregnancy. These receptors all stem from a female donor with multiple sclerosis, enrolled in a pregnancy study.

The genes are TRBV14 and TRBJ1-2; D unresolved. CDR1 SGHDN and CDR2 FVKESK come from the germline V gene. V was shortened by 0 bases and J by 2 bases, with 4 bases between the two germline ends. This CDR3 is built from 13 residues. In DNA form, the CDR3 reads TGTGCCAGCAGCCAAGAACTAAACTATGGCTACACCTTC. This sequence encodes CASSQELNYGYTF.

The J gene is TRBJ1-1, the V gene TRBV28; D remains ambiguous. In germline, CDR1 is MDHEN, CDR2 SYDVKM. The CDR3 totals 13 residues. Trimming pared 4 bases from V and 0 bases from J, leaving 6 bases between. In DNA form, the CDR3 reads TGTGCCAGCAGTTCCGGGATGAACACTGAAGCTTTCTTT. Translating it yields CASSSGMNTEAFF.

This chain joins TRBV6-5 and TRBJ2-1; 10 positions agree with TRBD1. The V gene's germline CDR1 is MNHEY and CDR2 SVGAGI. V was pared by 10 bases and J by 6 bases, with 6 bases of the junction left unmatched. The length of the CDR3 is 13 residues. This CDR3 reads CATRTGGFNEQFF. CDR3 sequence (DNA): TGTGCCACTAGGACAGGGGGATTCAATGAGCAGTTCTTC.

This clone was seen just once. The chain combines TRBV11-2 with TRBJ1-1; 7 bases line up with TRBD1. Per germline, CDR1 SGHAT and CDR2 FQNNGV. CDR3 length: 16 amino acids. Germline trimming cut 5 bases from V and 4 bases from J; bases unmatched to any gene: 13. Written as DNA, the CDR3 is TGTGCCAGCAGCCCCCGCCTCCCGACAGGGAGCACTGAAGCTTTCTTT. It translates to CASSPRLPTGSTEAFF. Filled out from reference TRBV11-2 and TRBJ1-1, the complete variable domain reads EAGVAQSPRYKIIEKRQSVAFWCNPISGHATLYWYQQILGQGPKLLIQFQNNGVVDDSQLPKDRFSAERLKGVDSTLKIQPAKLEDSAVYLCASSPRLPTGSTEAFFGQGTRLTVV.

The chain links TRBV2 to TRBJ1-2; 8 nucleotides align to TRBD1. In germline, CDR1 is SNHLY, CDR2 FYNNEI. The CDR3 consists of 11 residues. V lost 6 bases and J lost 8; bases outside the gene matches: 2. This chain's CDR3 is CASRDRDGYTF. As DNA, the CDR3 is TGTGCCAGCAGGGACAGGGACGGCTACACCTTC. The full variable domain, in which reference TRBV2 and TRBJ1-2 provide the parts outside the CDR3, is EPEVTQTPSHQVTQMGQEVILRCVPISNHLYFYWYRQILGQKVEFLVSFYNNEISEKSEIFDDQFSVERPDGSNFTLKIRSTKLEDSAMYFCASRDRDGYTFGSGTRLTVV.

This chain uses TRBV30 with TRBJ1-5; D gene unclear. The CDR3 consists of 12 residues. V lost 5 bases and J lost 4, with 9 bases in between. The germline V gene has CDR1 GTSNPN and CDR2 SVGIG (reference sequence). The CDR3 DNA sequence: TGTGCCTGGGGGCAGCTGAATCAGCCCCAGCATTTT. Translated, it gives CAWGQLNQPQHF.

The chain uses TRBV27 and TRBJ2-7; D remains unclear. Per germline, CDR1 MNHEY and CDR2 SMNVEV (reference sequence). V was clipped by 0 bases and J by 3 bases, with 12 bases between them. The CDR3 spans 15 residues. The CDR3 protein is CASSLSRRRFYEQYF. DNA of the CDR3: TGTGCCAGCAGTTTATCGAGGCGGAGATTCTACGAGCAGTACTTC.

The gene calls are TRBV5-1 and TRBJ2-3; 8 nucleotides line up with TRBD2. V was pared by 0 bases and J by 6 bases, with 6 bases of the junction left unmatched. In germline, CDR1 is SGHRS, CDR2 YFSETQ. This CDR3 is built from 15 residues. This CDR3 reads CASSLAPGGADTQYF. CDR3 DNA: TGCGCCAGCAGCTTGGCCCCCGGGGGGGCGGATACGCAGTATTTT.

The gene calls are TRBV9 and TRBJ2-3; tentatively, D is TRBD2 (6 bases). V shed 0 bases and J shed 1 base, with 9 bases lying between them. Germline assignment: CDR1 SGDLS and CDR2 YYNGEE. This CDR3 comprises 15 residues. The CDR3 coding sequence is TGTGCCAGCAGCGTAGTTACGGGAGGCACAGATACGCAGTATTTT. It specifies CASSVVTGGTDTQYF.

The rearrangement joins TRBV18 to TRBJ1-5; tentative D call: TRBD1 (5 bases). V shed 5 bases and J shed 4 bases, with 9 bases lying between them. Germline lookup yields CDR1 KGHSH and CDR2 LQKENI. The CDR3 extends over 13 amino acids. For the CDR3, the DNA is TGTGCCAGCTCAGCGCAGGGTAATCAGCCCCAGCATTTT. It encodes CASSAQGNQPQHF.

The chain combines TRBV28 with TRBJ1-5; 9 nucleotides line up with TRBD1. Trimming took 8 bases from V and 7 from J; bases not matched to a gene: 9. The CDR3 has 14 amino acids. Germline V gene sequence: CDR1 MDHEN, CDR2 SYDVKM. This CDR3 reads CASRPDRGIQPQHF. The DNA for the CDR3 is TGTGCCAGCCGACCTGACAGGGGGATCCAGCCCCAGCATTTT.

V gene TRBV15 combines with J gene TRBJ2-5, with TRBD2 matching over 7 bases. With 0 bases clipped from V and 5 bases from J, the junction kept 9 bases outside the gene matches. The CDR3 loop spans 16 amino acids. Per the germline V gene, CDR1 is LNHNV and CDR2 is YYDKDF (reference sequence). CDR3 sequence: CATSRDRAGEGETQYF. For the CDR3, the DNA is TGTGCCACCAGCAGAGATCGCGCGGGGGAAGGTGAGACCCAGTACTTC.

The V gene is TRBV11-2, the J gene TRBJ1-4; D uncertain. Trimming left V 1 base short and J 5 bases short, with 8 bases between. This CDR3 has 14 residues. The germline V gene has CDR1 SGHAT and CDR2 FQNNGV. CDR3 sequence reads: CASSLGSGNEKLFF. In DNA, the CDR3 is TGTGCCAGCAGCTTAGGGTCCGGGAATGAAAAACTGTTTTTT.

The chain links TRBV5-1 to TRBJ1-1, with 7 bases that match TRBD1. In germline, CDR1 is SGHRS, CDR2 YFSETQ. Trimming removed 2 bases from V and 5 bases from J; junction bases left unmatched: 3. This CDR3 comprises 13 residues. As DNA, the CDR3 is TGCGCCAGCAGCTTAGGGGGCCGAACTGAAGCTTTCTTT. Translation gives CASSLGGRTEAFF.

The V call is TRBV4-1, the J call TRBJ2-5; weak D call: TRBD2 (6 bases). This CDR3 comprises 14 residues. The germline CDR1 and CDR2 sequences are MGHRA and YSYEKL. The V end lost 2 bases, the J end lost 4 bases, and 11 bases lay between the germline ends. The CDR3 DNA reads as TGCGCCAGCAGCCAATTCCTTAGCGGAGAGACCCAGTACTTC. Amino acid sequence: CASSQFLSGETQYF.

The chain combines TRBV6-5 with TRBJ1-3, with TRBD1 matching over 7 bases. Germline loops: CDR1 MNHEY, CDR2 SVGAGI. V shed 6 bases, J shed 8 bases, and the junction held 7 bases outside the gene matches. The CDR3 has 13 residues. CDR3 sequence reads: CASSPGGRHTIYF. CDR3 coding DNA: TGTGCCAGCAGCCCAGGGGGGAGGCACACCATATATTTT.

The chain carries TRBV5-4 and TRBJ2-7; TRBD2 might be the D (5 bases). Germline CDR1 SGHNT, CDR2 YYREEE (reference sequence). The V end was cut by 4 bases, the J end by 3 bases, with 14 bases between. CDR3 length equals 14 residues. The CDR3 region is CASSRKDSIYEQYF. CDR3 DNA: TGTGCCAGCAGCCGTAAGGACTCGATCTACGAGCAGTACTTC.

V usage is TRBV4-1 and J usage is TRBJ2-7; 12 positions agree with TRBD2. CDR1 and CDR2 from the germline V gene are MGHRA and YSYEKL. CDR3 length: 15 residues. The V and J ends lost 4 bases and 6 bases, in that order; junction bases with no gene match: 7. This chain's CDR3 is CASSPTSGRLSEQYF. CDR3 nucleotide sequence: TGCGCCAGCAGCCCGACTAGCGGGAGACTCTCCGAGCAGTACTTC.

The chain is built from TRBV7-2 and TRBJ2-3, with D possibly TRBD2 on 6 matching bases. The CDR3 spans 11 residues. V shed 3 bases and J shed 8 bases, with 6 bases lying between them. Germline V gives CDR1 SGHTA, CDR2 FQGNSA. The CDR3, as DNA: TGTGCCAGCAGCTTCGGGGGTACGCAGTATTTT. It encodes CASSFGGTQYF.

The rearrangement uses TRBV10-3 and TRBJ2-1; D may be TRBD2 (5 bases). This CDR3 has 15 residues. Trimming took 4 bases from V and 6 from J, leaving 16 bases between them. Germline V lookup: CDR1 ENHRY, CDR2 SYGVKD. CDR3 in amino acids: CAISVKAVMVNEQFF. The CDR3 coding sequence is TGTGCCATCAGTGTAAAAGCGGTAATGGTCAATGAGCAGTTCTTC.

This clone came up once. V usage is TRBV7-8 and J usage is TRBJ2-1; D ambiguous. Trimming cost V 3 bases and J 0 bases, with 9 bases left between them. The germline CDR1 and CDR2 sequences are SGHVS and FQNEAQ. The CDR3 is 15 amino acids. In DNA, the CDR3 is TGTGCCAGCAGCTTCCGTCTGAGCTCCTACAATGAGCAGTTCTTC. Its protein product is CASSFRLSSYNEQFF.

This chain uses TRBV9 with TRBJ2-1, with 14 bases that match TRBD2. CDR3 length: 16 amino acids. CDR1 is SGDLS and CDR2 is YYNGEE in the germline V gene. V was pared by 0 bases and J by 6 bases, with 2 bases of the junction left unmatched. The CDR3 sequence is CASSVGLAGGANEQFF. CDR3 bases: TGTGCCAGCAGCGTAGGACTAGCGGGAGGGGCCAATGAGCAGTTCTTC.

This clone showed up just once. This chain joins TRBV7-9 and TRBJ1-3, with TRBD1 matching over 7 bases. The V gene's germline CDR1 is SEHNR and CDR2 FQNEAQ (reference sequence). Trimming at V came to 10 bases and at J to 7 bases, leaving 13 bases not matched to a gene. The CDR3 loop spans 14 amino acids. This CDR3 is CAIDGTEVANTIYF. The CDR3, as DNA: TGTGCCATCGACGGGACAGAAGTTGCGAACACCATATATTTT.

The chain couples TRBV5-4 to TRBJ1-1, with a tentative D call TRBD1 (5 bases). The germline gives CDR1 SGHNT, CDR2 YYREEE (reference sequence). V shed 1 base and J shed 1 base, with 11 bases lying between them. The CDR3 has 15 residues. DNA of the CDR3: TGTGCCAGCAGCTTGTCAGGTCAGGGGAACACTGAAGCTTTCTTT. Protein: CASSLSGQGNTEAFF.

The V call is TRBV10-3, the J call TRBJ2-7; possible D gene TRBD1, 6 bases. The CDR3 consists of 12 residues. Germline V gene sequence: CDR1 ENHRY, CDR2 SYGVKD. V was trimmed by 7 bases and J by 7 bases, leaving 14 bases between them. CDR3 sequence reads: CAITSPGTEQYF. In DNA form, the CDR3 reads TGTGCCATCACCTCCCCCGGGACAGAGCAGTACTTC.

The chain's CDR3 is CASSFHQGALYF. In nucleotides, the CDR3 is TGTGCCAGCAGTTTTCATCAGGGGGCGTTGTACTTC. The chain carries TRBV27 and TRBJ2-7; the match to TRBD1 covers 8 bases. V shed 3 bases, J shed 12 bases, and the junction held 7 bases outside the gene matches. Germline CDR1 and CDR2: MNHEY and SMNVEV (reference sequence). This CDR3 spans 12 amino acids.

V and J are TRBV7-3 and TRBJ2-3, with D possibly being TRBD2 (7 bases). Looked up from germline, CDR1 is SGHTA and CDR2 is FQGTGA. The CDR3 runs 15 residues. Trimming shortened V by 5 bases and J by 2 bases, and 14 bases separated the two germline ends. Written as DNA, the CDR3 is TGTGCCAGCAGCATAGGGGGGGTTCTCACAGATACGCAGTATTTT. It yields the protein CASSIGGVLTDTQYF.

The chain carries TRBV9 and TRBJ2-1, with D uncertain. V lost 0 bases and J lost 7, with 11 bases in between. Germline V gene lookup returns CDR1 SGDLS and CDR2 YYNGEE. There are 14 residues in the CDR3. The CDR3 loop is CASSVDGAPNEQFF. The CDR3 nucleotides are TGTGCCAGCAGCGTAGACGGAGCGCCGAATGAGCAGTTCTTC.

The chain employs TRBV28 and TRBJ2-3, with TRBD1 matching over 7 bases. Germline CDR1 and CDR2: MDHEN and SYDVKM. The CDR3 runs 16 residues. The V segment lost 4 bases and the J segment 3 bases; nucleotides outside the gene matches: 10. CDR3 sequence (DNA): TGTGCCAGCAGTTCGACAGGGAGTATTAGTACAGATACGCAGTATTTT. Its translation is CASSSTGSISTDTQYF.